These 7 T cell receptor beta chains share one sample of origin, sequenced in a study of shared clonotypes between healthy human individuals. The repertoire was sequenced with immunoSEQ multiplex PCR; TCRdb's copy has only in-frame clones and lacks some. The table lists about 1 million clones, about 77% of them singletons. The specimen sequenced was memory CD4+ T cells sorted from blood. Stated subset: CD45RA-negative fraction. The source is a man between 18 and 29 years old in good health.

This sequence joins TRBV7-2 and TRBJ2-5; D gene uncertain. Trimming removed 1 base at V and 4 bases at J, with 13 bases between. The CDR3 is made up of 15 amino acids. Germline values: CDR1 SGHTA, CDR2 FQGNSA. CDR3 nucleotide sequence: TGTGCCAGCAGCTTAGTCGCCGCAGCTCGAGAGACCCAGTACTTC. It yields the protein CASSLVAAARETQYF. The entire variable domain, with the rest obtained from reference TRBV7-2 and TRBJ2-5, is as follows: GAGVSQSPSNKVTEKGKDVELRCDPISGHTALYWYRQSLGQGLEFLIYFQGNSAPDKSGLPSDRFSAERTGGSVSTLTIQRTQQEDSAVYLCASSLVAAARETQYFGPGTRLLVL.

The rearrangement uses TRBV7-9 and TRBJ2-3; 11 bases agree with TRBD2. Trimming at V came to 5 bases and at J to 13 bases, leaving 14 bases not matched to a gene. The CDR3 spans 15 residues. Per germline, CDR1 SEHNR and CDR2 FQNEAQ (reference sequence). CDR3 protein: CASSPPGTSGGGEYF. CDR3 nucleotide sequence: TGTGCCAGCAGCCCCCCAGGGACTAGCGGAGGGGGGGAGTATTTT.

This rearrangement joins TRBV11-1 to TRBJ2-5; 9 nucleotides agree with TRBD1. CDR1 is SGHAT and CDR2 is FQDESV in the germline V gene (reference sequence). The CDR3 runs to 14 residues. Trimming removed 3 bases from V and 3 bases from J; junction bases left unmatched: 2. The CDR3 protein is CASSFGTGKETQYF. The CDR3 DNA is TGTGCCAGCAGCTTCGGGACAGGGAAAGAGACCCAGTACTTC.

This clone appeared many times. The chain links TRBV27 to TRBJ1-1; D not resolved. Trimming took off 7 bases at V and 3 bases at J, with 12 bases between the two ends. CDR1 MNHEY and CDR2 SMNVEV come from the germline V gene (reference sequence). The CDR3 spans 13 residues. CDR3 residues: CASTTHGDTEAFF. The CDR3 DNA sequence: TGTGCCAGCACCACCCATGGGGACACTGAAGCTTTCTTT.

This chain connects TRBV11-1 to TRBJ2-1, with TRBD2 matching over 8 bases. Looked up from germline, CDR1 is SGHAT and CDR2 is FQDESV (reference sequence). V lost 8 bases to trimming and J lost 1 base; unmatched junction nucleotides: 13. The CDR3 is made up of 17 amino acids. CDR3: CASRDPRGGESYNEQFF. The CDR3 DNA follows: TGTGCCAGCCGAGATCCCCGGGGGGGCGAATCCTACAATGAGCAGTTCTTC.

This clone was picked up a small number of times. J is TRBJ2-7 and V is TRBV2; D is undetermined. Trimming shortened V by 7 bases and J by 1 base, and 11 bases separated the two germline ends. This CDR3 has 13 residues. Per germline, CDR1 SNHLY and CDR2 FYNNEI. The CDR3 sequence: CASKMGLSYEQYF. CDR3 bases: TGTGCCAGCAAAATGGGTTTATCCTACGAGCAGTACTTC.

The chain is built from TRBV7-9 and TRBJ2-2; D unclear. In germline, CDR1 is SEHNR, CDR2 FQNEAQ (reference sequence). The CDR3 length is 18 residues. V gave up 1 base and J gave up 1 base, with 16 bases separating them. CDR3 bases: TGTGCCAGCAGCTTAGTTAGTTTGCGGCAGAGGAACACCGGGGAGCTGTTTTTT. It encodes CASSLVSLRQRNTGELFF.